These 17 T cell receptor beta chains were sequenced from one sample in a study of OX40 agonist ivuxolimab in advanced cancers. The receptor library was made with the immunoSEQ multiplex PCR assay. TCRdb took this table from immuneACCESS and kept in-frame rearrangements with V and J called. Such tables lack part of the clones; where checked against another copy, unresolved V genes explain under half of the gap, and the rest is unexplained. The sample table lists more than 70,000 clones, approximately 91% of them with a count of one. The ten biggest clones cover 0.25% to 0.35% of the sample. The sample here was CD4+ or CD8+ T cells sorted from blood, taken in a trial of the OX40 agonist ivuxolimab. These receptors originate from an adult with an advanced solid tumor such as melanoma, head and neck, liver or kidney cancer.

The genes are TRBV7-2 and TRBJ2-3; D not certain. V shed 2 bases and J shed 0 bases, with 6 bases lying between them. Germline V CDR1 and CDR2: SGHTA, FQGNSA. This CDR3 is 14 amino acids long. This chain's CDR3 is CASSLTRSTDTQYF. The CDR3 nucleotides read TGTGCCAGCAGCTTAACCCGTAGCACAGATACGCAGTATTTT.

The V call is TRBV7-3, the J call TRBJ2-5, with 9 bases aligning to TRBD2. Per germline, CDR1 SGHTA and CDR2 FQGTGA. CDR3 length: 13 residues. V lost 5 bases and J lost 4; bases outside the gene matches: 2. CDR3 loop: CASSRGGGETQYF. DNA of the CDR3: TGTGCCAGCAGCCGCGGGGGGGGAGAGACCCAGTACTTC.

This chain connects TRBV4-3 to TRBJ2-3; 9 bases line up with TRBD2. This CDR3 contains 15 residues. With V trimmed by 1 base and J by 6 bases, 5 bases remained unmatched. The germline V gene encodes CDR1 LGHNA and CDR2 YSLEER. The DNA of the CDR3 is TGCGCCAGCAGCCAAGGTAGCGGGAGTCTTGATACGCAGTATTTT. Protein sequence: CASSQGSGSLDTQYF.

The chain recombines TRBV2 with TRBJ2-7; TRBD2 matches at 7 bases. This CDR3 contains 13 residues. Trimming took 8 bases from V and 5 from J; bases not matched to a gene: 9. CDR1 and CDR2 (germline): SNHLY, FYNNEI. The CDR3 nucleotides are TGTGCCAGCCGACCGACTAGCCCACACGAGCAGTACTTC. Its translation: CASRPTSPHEQYF.

The chain is built from TRBV25-1 and TRBJ2-3, with 7 bases aligning to TRBD2. Germline V CDR1 and CDR2: MGHDK, SYGVNS. The J segment lost 0 bases and the V segment lost 2 bases, leaving 2 bases of the junction unmatched. The CDR3 has 15 residues. The CDR3 loop reads CASSESGISTDTQYF. The DNA for the CDR3 is TGTGCCAGCAGTGAAAGCGGGATTAGCACAGATACGCAGTATTTT.

V usage is TRBV5-6 and J usage is TRBJ2-7; 9 positions match TRBD2. This CDR3 is built from 16 residues. Germline V CDR1 and CDR2: SGHDT, YYEEEE. With 5 bases clipped from V and 5 bases from J, the junction kept 14 bases outside the gene matches. CDR3 in DNA: TGTGCCAGCAGTTATTACTCCGGGACTAGCAATCACGAGCAGTACTTC. It specifies CASSYYSGTSNHEQYF. Combining the CDR3 with reference TRBV5-6 and TRBJ2-7 gives the whole variable domain DAGVTQSPTHLIKTRGQQVTLRCSPKSGHDTVSWYQQALGQGPQFIFQYYEEEERQRGNFPDRFSGHQFPNYSSELNVNALLLGDSALYLCASSYYSGTSNHEQYFGPGTRLTVT.

This chain joins TRBV7-2 and TRBJ2-5; D call uncertain. V was trimmed by 6 bases and J by 1 base, leaving 9 bases between them. The CDR3 is 13 amino acids. Germline CDR1 SGHTA, CDR2 FQGNSA. CDR3 DNA: TGTGCCAGCAGATCGGGTGTCCAAGAGACCCAGTACTTC. As protein: CASRSGVQETQYF.

The V call is TRBV19, the J call TRBJ2-5, with TRBD1 matching over 9 bases. CDR1 is LNHDA, CDR2 SQIVND, per germline (reference sequence). This CDR3 region has 15 residues. Trimming removed 6 bases from V and 5 bases from J; junction bases left unmatched: 10. The chain's CDR3 is CASSPVGQGVETQYF. Here the CDR3 DNA reads TGTGCCAGTAGCCCAGTGGGACAGGGCGTCGAGACCCAGTACTTC. The full variable domain, completed using reference TRBV19 and TRBJ2-5, is DGGITQSPKYLFRKEGQNVTLSCEQNLNHDAMYWYRQDPGQGLRLIYYSQIVNDFQKGDIAEGYSVSREKKESFPLTVTSAQKNPTAFYLCASSPVGQGVETQYFGPGTRLLVL.

The chain links TRBV21-1 to TRBJ1-3; TRBD1, the table's D call, was not compared with the DNA. TRBV21-1 is a pseudogene locus. The CDR3 runs to 15 residues. The CDR3 region is CASSRDGQGRYAIYF. The CDR3 coding sequence is TGTGCCAGCAGCAGAGACGGACAGGGGAGATATGCCATATATTTT.

J is TRBJ2-7 and V is TRBV18; D is unclear. Germline CDR1 is KGHSH and CDR2 is LQKENI. V lost 5 bases and J lost 0, with 11 bases in between. The CDR3 totals 14 residues. This chain's CDR3 is CASSRESSSYEQYF. The CDR3 DNA sequence: TGTGCCAGCTCAAGGGAATCGAGCTCCTACGAGCAGTACTTC.

The rearrangement links TRBV9 to TRBJ2-3; D possibly corresponds to TRBD1 (6 bases). The germline V gene encodes CDR1 SGDLS and CDR2 YYNGEE. CDR3 length: 15 residues. Trimming took off 0 bases at V and 4 bases at J, with 12 bases between the two ends. The CDR3, as DNA: TGTGCCAGCAGCGTAGCAAGTCAGGGGTCAGATACGCAGTATTTT. Translation gives CASSVASQGSDTQYF.

This chain uses TRBV23-1 with TRBJ2-1; no firm D call. TRBV23-1 is given ORF status, its function remaining uncertain. V was clipped by 0 bases and J by 5 bases, with 20 bases between them. The CDR3 is 18 residues long. The CDR3 reads CASSQSPNGEVRDNEQFF. As DNA, the CDR3 is TGCGCCAGCAGTCAATCCCCTAATGGCGAGGTCAGAGACAATGAGCAGTTCTTC.

V and J are TRBV14 and TRBJ2-7; the D is unclear. This CDR3 spans 12 amino acids. Germline V gene lookup returns CDR1 SGHDN and CDR2 FVKESK. The V end lost 1 base, the J end lost 9 bases, and 10 bases lay between the germline ends. CDR3 amino acids: CASSQVGYPQYF. DNA for the CDR3: TGTGCCAGCAGCCAAGTTGGGTACCCGCAGTACTTC.

The chain joins TRBV10-1 to TRBJ2-1, with TRBD2 matching 8 bases. Germline CDR1 and CDR2: WNHNN and SYGVQD (reference sequence). Germline trimming cut 4 bases from V and 14 bases from J; bases unmatched to any gene: 13. The CDR3 has 14 residues. The CDR3, as DNA: TGCGCCAGCAGTGGATCTAGCGGGTGGGCCAATAAGTTCTTC. Residues: CASSGSSGWANKFF.

This chain links TRBV7-9 with TRBJ2-7, with TRBD2 identical over 7 bases. From germline, CDR1 is SEHNR and CDR2 FQNEAQ (reference sequence). V lost 5 bases, J lost 5 bases, and 6 bases stayed unmatched. This CDR3 is built from 13 residues. This chain's CDR3 is CASSPREWDEQYF. In nucleotides, the CDR3 is TGTGCCAGCAGCCCGCGGGAGTGGGACGAGCAGTACTTC.

The chain links TRBV4-1 to TRBJ1-3; D is uncertain. The CDR3 runs to 15 residues. Per germline, CDR1 MGHRA and CDR2 YSYEKL. V lost 1 base and J lost 0, with 7 bases in between. The CDR3 loop is CASSQVRRSGNTIYF. For the CDR3, the DNA is TGCGCCAGCAGCCAAGTTAGGCGCTCTGGAAACACCATATATTTT.

The rearrangement links TRBV5-6 to TRBJ2-7, with D possibly matching TRBD2 (5 bases). Trimming removed 6 bases from V and 2 bases from J, with 15 bases in between. CDR1 and CDR2 from the germline V gene are SGHDT and YYEEEE. The CDR3 loop spans 14 amino acids. CDR3 sequence: CASTQRGATYEQYF. In DNA form, the CDR3 reads TGTGCCAGCACCCAACGGGGAGCGACCTACGAGCAGTACTTC.